The table lists the clone carrying this TCR beta chain with a count of one. This sample is drawn from a study of blood T cell repertoires in COVID-19. For the study at large: The United States, Italy and Spain provided the acute and convalescent COVID-19 samples. PBMCs, B-cell-depleted T cells, or T cells provided the cDNA or gDNA that made up the material.

The trim removed 6 bases at V and 0 bases at J, leaving 9 bases unmatched. CDR1 is SNHLY, CDR2 FYNNEI, per germline. CDR3 length equals 16 residues. In the authors' workflow: Amplification with reference gene primers provided the estimates of nucleated cell counts. This table comes from immunoSEQ multiplex PCR, and its TCRdb copy is limited to in-frame clones, with some not included. D and trimming come from the DNA, and the V and J calls and clone size come from that table. The sample contains around 70,000 clones, approximately 78% of which appear only once. Sample: peripheral blood. The clonotype originates from a woman aged 60 to 75 with acute or convalescent COVID-19. The chain employs TRBV2 and TRBJ1-1, with 8 bases aligning to TRBD1. The CDR3 is CASRWQGAGVNTEAFF. The CDR3 DNA follows: TGTGCCAGCAGGTGGCAGGGGGCCGGTGTGAACACTGAAGCTTTCTTT.